Listed below are T cell receptor beta chains from one sample, sequenced in a study of molecular identifiers for immune sequencing clone quantification. TCRdb recomputed calls from the PCR reads with MiXCR, one row per CDR3 protein. This table has about 640,000 distinct CDR3 sequences, roughly 21% appearing once. Source material: naive CD8+ T cells from blood, with Jurkat cell RNA spiked in. All receptors come from a human donor in good health. Some libraries in this study had Jurkat cell RNA spiked in. Each CDR3 is given with its conserved first and last residue. Clone size is shown for a subset of rows, as once, few, many or a class of expanded clone.

J,V,size,CDR3
TRBJ2-6,TRBV7-9,NA,CASSLVGVWANVLTF
TRBJ1-1,TRBV2,many,CASSEIYRGRTEAFF
TRBJ2-2,TRBV28,many,CASTPDRAGYKNTGELFF
TRBJ1-1,TRBV4-1,few,CASSQGASMNTEAFF
TRBJ2-2,TRBV20-1,NA,CSARLAAKNTGELFF
TRBJ2-7,TRBV7-2,many,CASSYSALAVAYEQYF
TRBJ2-7,TRBV10-3,NA,CAISARVSYEQYF
TRBJ2-5,TRBV7-9,NA,CASSYGTGARETQYF
TRBJ1-3,TRBV12-5,few,CASGLPWGMGNTIYF
TRBJ1-5,TRBV20-1,many,CSAPTGYSNQPQHF
TRBJ2-7,TRBV7-9,many,CASSTIRGVGEQYF
TRBJ2-7,TRBV28,many,CASSLREASYEQYF
TRBJ1-4,TRBV6-6,many,CASSSFGNAQANEKLFF
TRBJ1-5,TRBV15,many,CATSRVNQPQHF
TRBJ2-7,TRBV7-2,NA,CASSLVQSSCEQYF
TRBJ2-3,TRBV19,many,CASSGREDADTQYF
TRBJ2-5,TRBV6-2/TRBV6-3,many,CASSYSSGQETQYF
TRBJ2-3,TRBV7-2,many,CASSRLADSTDTQYF
TRBJ1-2,TRBV4-3,few,CASSQDPGGRNYGYTF
TRBJ2-5,TRBV7-6,NA,CASSLLSWETQYF
TRBJ2-7,TRBV25-1,many,CASSDWKTYEQYF
TRBJ2-5,TRBV10-3,few,CAIRGLAEKETQYF
TRBJ1-2,TRBV5-6,few,CASSLAVATAHYGYTF
TRBJ2-1,TRBV6-6,few,CASSYDTRLGDNEQFF
TRBJ2-5,TRBV6-5,many,CASSPTGNQETQYF
TRBJ2-7,TRBV11-2,many,CASSQAPGPPYEQYF
TRBJ2-3,TRBV4-3,many,CASSQERSAGSDTQYF
TRBJ1-1,TRBV4-3,many,CASSQDPGGPEAFF
TRBJ2-7,TRBV27,many,CASRRTGALPWYEQYF
TRBJ1-1,TRBV14,many,CASSQADFIGEAFF
TRBJ2-1,TRBV19,NA,CASSWSPFSSYNEQFF
TRBJ1-5,TRBV19,many,CASSTRTGGMSNQPQHF
TRBJ2-2,TRBV24-1,NA,CATSDRLSGNTGELFF
TRBJ1-1,TRBV7-9,many,CASSLVQGLMNTEAFF
TRBJ2-7,TRBV4-1,many,CASSQIRGSSYEQYF
TRBJ2-5,TRBV6-5,NA,CASSLSWGSGGTQYF
TRBJ2-7,TRBV9,NA,CAGNEAGVSYEQYF
TRBJ2-2,TRBV5-1,few,CATTERRELPNTGELFF
TRBJ1-5,TRBV12-3/TRBV12-4,many,CASSDGTGLNQPQHF
TRBJ2-2,TRBV29-1,many,CSVVGQRTGELFF
TRBJ1-5,TRBV30,few,CACGTAFNQPQHF
TRBJ2-3,TRBV7-3,many,CASSGSGGGDTQYF
TRBJ2-2,TRBV7-9,many,CASSYSGGRELFF
TRBJ2-1,TRBV29-1,many,CSVLGGVDNEQFF
TRBJ1-1,TRBV12-3/TRBV12-4,many,CASSLDISGAEAFF
TRBJ2-6,TRBV6-2/TRBV6-3,many,CASTILGGAAGANVLTF
TRBJ1-5,TRBV12-3/TRBV12-4,many,CASSRMDQPQHF
TRBJ2-7,TRBV6-5,many,CASSYSVRVEQYF
TRBJ2-7,TRBV20-1,many,CSARESYEQYF
TRBJ1-1,TRBV19,many,CASSNGAVNTEAFF
TRBJ1-1,TRBV5-5,many,CASSLLVRVTEAFF
TRBJ2-7,TRBV5-4,few,CASSTGQGWSEQYF
TRBJ2-1,TRBV4-1,few,CASSHLGTSSYNEQFF
TRBJ1-1,TRBV5-5,NA,CASSSNREDTETFF
TRBJ2-2,TRBV9,NA,CASSTRTSGIGGELFF